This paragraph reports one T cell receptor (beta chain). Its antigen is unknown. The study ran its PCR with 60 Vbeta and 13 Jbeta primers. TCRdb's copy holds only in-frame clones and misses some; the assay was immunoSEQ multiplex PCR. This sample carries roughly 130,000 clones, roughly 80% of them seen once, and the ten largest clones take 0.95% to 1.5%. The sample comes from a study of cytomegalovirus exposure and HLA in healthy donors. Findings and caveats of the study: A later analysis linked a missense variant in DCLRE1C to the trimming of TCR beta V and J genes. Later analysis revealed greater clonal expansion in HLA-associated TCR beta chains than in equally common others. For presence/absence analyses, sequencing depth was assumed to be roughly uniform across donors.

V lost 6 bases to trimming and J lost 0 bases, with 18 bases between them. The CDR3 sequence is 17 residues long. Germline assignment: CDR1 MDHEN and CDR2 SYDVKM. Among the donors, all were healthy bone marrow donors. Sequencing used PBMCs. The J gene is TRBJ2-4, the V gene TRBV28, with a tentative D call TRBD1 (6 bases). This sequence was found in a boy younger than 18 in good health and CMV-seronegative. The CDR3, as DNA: TGTGCCAGCAGCACCGGACAGCCTACTTTAGCCAAAAACATTCAGTACTTC. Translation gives CASSTGQPTLAKNIQYF.